Reported below is one T cell receptor (beta chain). The target of this receptor is not known. No per-base quality is available; no much larger clone lies one base away. The sample is drawn from a study of early T cells in non-severe SARS-CoV-2 infection (dated by TCRdb to the early 2020s). With regard to the full study: TCR sequencing used bulk RNA from unsorted whole blood, so alpha and beta chains could not be paired.

Set within a cohort of healthcare workers in London, UK, this nested case-control study involved weekly PCR testing of nasopharyngeal swabs along with blood sampling. Between 23 and 31 March 2020, the week of the UK lockdown, healthcare workers were enrolled and then followed up weekly for as long as 16 weeks. The protocol used for the library was 5' RACE. Sequencing was carried out with a NextSeq 500. The TCR library protocol attached unique molecular identifiers to individual cDNA molecules to correct for sequencing error and PCR bias. Both TCR alpha and beta chains were sequenced, and tight co-correlation was observed between alpha and beta sequence abundances in each sample. Under the source paper's analysis protocol: V gene, J gene and CDR3 annotation of TCR sequences was performed with Decombinator V4. TCRs were defined as expanded if a significant change between any two time points was detected under a Poisson model with p below 0.0001. TCR abundances were normalised to the total number of TCRs sequenced per sample and were expressed as counts per million. TRAV1-2 paired with TRAJ12, TRAJ20 or TRAJ33 defined MAIT TCRs, while TRAV10 paired with TRAJ18 defined iNKT TCRs. VDJdb, accessed 1 November 2021, was searched for CMV, EBV and SARS-CoV-2 annotated TCRs, excluding TCRs annotated for multiple antigens. The public sequencing data were trimmed at Q25 with fastp and processed into clonotypes with MiXCR by TCRdb, which kept only in-frame beta chains. Every entry covers one CDR3 protein and lists the most common genes and DNA from its rows. These V and J calls derive from TCRdb rather than the authors' analysis. Recorded for this sample are 55,000 to 85,000 distinct CDR3 sequences; about 9.1% of them occurred a single time. The top ten hold about a sixth of the sample.

Paper-wide results and their limitations: VDJdb matching was skewed toward anti-spike CD8 responses and likely underestimated virus-specific expansions by missing private and CD4 specificities.

The CDR3, from cysteine to phenylalanine, totals 18 residues. Only CDR3 DNA remains: 54 bases, in frame from the first base. Based on the germline V gene, the CDR1 and CDR2 sequences are MNHEY and SVGEGT. V is cut by 5 bases and J by 0 bases, and the space between the germline ends is 20 bases. The source is an adult who was a healthcare worker with PCR-confirmed SARS-CoV-2 infection or an uninfected control (not recorded which). Sample: whole blood, taken at baseline. The V gene is TRBV6-2 or TRBV6-3 and the J gene is TRBJ1-5; TRBD1 is perhaps the D gene, given 5 matching bases. At the DNA level, the sequence is TGTGCCAGCAGTAAACAGGAATCGTACGGATATAGCAATCAGCCCCAGCATTTT. This translates into CASSKQESYGYSNQPQHF.